These 20 T cell receptor beta chains were sequenced from one sample in a study of spatial heterogeneity in lung cancer. Time point noted: sample taken at primary tumor resection. Whole RNA obtained from tumor, nontumor lung or frozen PBMC underwent sequencing without sorting. MiXCR was run by TCRdb on the 5' RACE reads, yielding one entry per CDR3 protein. The sample yields approximately 92,000 distinct CDR3 sequences, around 12% seen once. The sample consisted of PBMCs, taken at surgery. The receptors here all came from a male donor with early-stage non-small cell lung cancer.

V gene TRBV29-1 combines with J gene TRBJ2-5, with unresolved D. V lost 3 bases to trimming and J lost 7 bases, with 15 bases between them. There are 13 residues in the CDR3. Germline CDR1 SQVTM, CDR2 ANQGSEA. CDR3 nucleotides: TGCAGCGTTGACTGGACGATCTTCGGGACCCAGTACTTC. Protein product: CSVDWTIFGTQYF.

This clonotype was recorded a few times. This chain links TRBV6-2 or TRBV6-3 with TRBJ2-5; tentative D call: TRBD1 (5 bases). Germline loops: CDR1 MNHEY, CDR2 SVGEGT. Trimming cost V 6 bases and J 2 bases, with 19 bases left between them. This CDR3 contains 16 residues. CDR3 sequence reads: CASRRPPATVQETQYF. The CDR3, as DNA: TGTGCCAGCAGACGTCCCCCCGCGACAGTACAAGAGACCCAGTACTTC.

This clonotype came up a few times. Relative to the germline gene, one junction end is altered; a read error may explain this. This chain uses TRBV20-1 with TRBJ2-7; possibly TRBD2 for D (6 bases). The CDR3 sequence is 14 residues long. From germline, CDR1 is DFQATT and CDR2 SNEGSKA (reference sequence). The CDR3 loop reads CSARAVAEDYEQYF. CDR3 in DNA: TGCAGTGCCAGAGCGGTAGCGGAGGACTACGAGCAGTACTTC.

The rearrangement uses TRBV10-3 and TRBJ2-1, with D perhaps TRBD1 (5 bases). The V and J ends lost 7 bases and 2 bases respectively, with 9 bases between them. Germline values: CDR1 ENHRY, CDR2 SYGVKD. The CDR3 length is 13 residues. The CDR3 here is CAIKGETYNEQFF. In nucleotides, the CDR3 is TGTGCCATCAAAGGGGAAACCTACAATGAGCAGTTCTTC.

A few counts support this clonotype. The V call is TRBV5-1, the J call TRBJ2-3, with TRBD1 matching 7 bases. From germline, CDR1 is SGHRS and CDR2 YFSETQ. The CDR3 runs to 16 residues. J gave up 3 bases and V 0 bases, and 7 bases lay outside the gene matches. The DNA for the CDR3 is TGCGCCAGCAGCTTGGGAGGGGGCGAGTTAACAGATACGCAGTATTTT. Protein product: CASSLGGGELTDTQYF.

The gene calls are TRBV5-1 and TRBJ1-1; maybe TRBD1 (6 bases). The length of the CDR3 is 13 residues. V dropped 0 bases and J dropped 11 bases, with 14 bases sitting between them. Germline CDR1 is SGHRS and CDR2 is YFSETQ. CDR3 DNA sequence: TGCGCCAGCAGCTTGGCCGATGACAGGACGGCTTTCTTT. It translates to CASSLADDRTAFF.

This clonotype was picked up a small number of times. The CDR3 loop reads CASSSGENTEAFF. The CDR3 DNA is TGTGCCAGCAGTTCAGGGGAGAACACTGAAGCTTTCTTT. The rearrangement links TRBV7-8 to TRBJ1-1, with a weak D call TRBD1 (6 bases). V gave up 6 bases and J gave up 1 base, with 9 bases separating them. Per the germline V gene, CDR1 is SGHVS and CDR2 is FQNEAQ. CDR3 length: 13 residues.

This clonotype was counted between two and nine times. The V and J genes are TRBV29-1 and TRBJ2-7; TRBD1 matches at 8 bases. Germline-derived CDR1 and CDR2 are SQVTM and ANQGSEA. With 7 bases clipped from V and 2 bases from J, the junction kept 4 bases outside the gene matches. The length of the CDR3 is 12 residues. The CDR3: CSALGQAYEQYF. CDR3 nucleotides: TGCAGCGCCCTGGGACAGGCCTACGAGCAGTACTTC.

This clonotype occurred many times. This rearrangement joins TRBV5-1 to TRBJ1-2; no clear D. V was shortened by 0 bases and J by 6 bases, with 6 bases between the two germline ends. The CDR3 totals 12 residues. Germline lookup yields CDR1 SGHRS and CDR2 YFSETQ. The CDR3 DNA sequence: TGCGCCAGCAGCTTGGAAGGGAATGGCTACACCTTC. Translating gives CASSLEGNGYTF.

On this clonotype itself: One junction end does not reproduce the germline sequence, and a read error may be involved. CDR3 nucleotides: TGTGCCAGCAGTTCGACCCGGGGGGTTTCTTCACACCTCCACTTT. Translation gives CASSSTRGVSSHLHF. V usage is TRBV12-3 or TRBV12-4 and J usage is TRBJ1-6; D is perhaps TRBD1 (5 bases). This CDR3 contains 15 residues.

The chain uses TRBV3-2 and TRBJ1-1; the D call TRBD1 from the table was never checked on the DNA. TRBV3-2 is recorded as a pseudogene. There are 19 residues in the CDR3. The CDR3 region is CASSQEADQWGSKNTEAFF. The CDR3 DNA reads TGTGCCAGCAGCCAAGAGGCCGATCAATGGGGCAGCAAGAACACTGAAGCTTTCTTT.

This clonotype was detected only a few times. The chain links TRBV12-3 or TRBV12-4 to TRBJ1-1, with 8 bases fitting TRBD1. This CDR3 comprises 15 residues. Trimming at V came to 6 bases and at J to 3 bases, leaving 9 bases not matched to a gene. CDR3 loop: CASSPRQGRYTEAFF. The CDR3 DNA reads as TGTGCCAGCAGCCCTCGACAGGGGAGGTACACTGAAGCTTTCTTT.

The CDR3 DNA reads as TGCAGTGCAAAACTAGCCGCAAACTCCTACAATGAGCAGTTCTTC. Amino acid sequence: CSAKLAANSYNEQFF. The chain couples TRBV20-1 to TRBJ2-1; possibly TRBD2 for D (6 bases). Germline V gene sequence: CDR1 DFQATT, CDR2 SNEGSKA (reference sequence). The V gene lost 6 bases and the J gene lost 0 bases, with 15 bases spanning the gap. CDR3 length equals 15 residues.

In its sample, this clonotype was seen many times. The gene calls are TRBV6-5 and TRBJ2-7; 7 bases fit TRBD1. The V and J ends lost 4 bases and 3 bases, in that order; junction bases with no gene match: 12. Germline V CDR1 and CDR2: MNHEY, SVGAGI. This CDR3 comprises 16 residues. As DNA, the CDR3 is TGTGCCAGCAGTTCTCTCCCCGACAGGGAGCTCTACGAGCAGTACTTC. It translates to CASSSLPDRELYEQYF.

This clonotype was seen at least ten times. DNA of the CDR3: TGTGCCAGCAGCTCTAGCGGACCTAGCACAGATACGCAGTATTTT. Encoded protein: CASSSSGPSTDTQYF. This sequence joins TRBV7-2 and TRBJ2-3; TRBD2 aligns across 7 bases. Germline CDR1 SGHTA, CDR2 FQGNSA. Trimming took 4 bases from V and 0 from J; bases not matched to a gene: 4. This CDR3 is built from 15 residues.

Only a few counts were recorded for this clonotype. The chain links TRBV28 to TRBJ2-3; no definite D call. This CDR3 is 12 amino acids long. CDR1 is MDHEN, CDR2 SYDVKM, per germline. V shed 5 bases and J shed 6 bases, with 9 bases lying between them. CDR3 in amino acids: CASSLYRDTQYF. The CDR3 bases are TGTGCCAGCAGTCTTTACCGGGATACGCAGTATTTT.

The chain links TRBV4-1 to TRBJ1-5, with TRBD1 as a possible D gene (5 bases). In germline, CDR1 is MGHRA, CDR2 YSYEKL. V gave up 1 base and J gave up 2 bases, with 12 bases separating them. The CDR3 extends over 16 amino acids. CDR3 amino acids: CASSQVQGVGNQPQHF. The CDR3 DNA reads TGCGCCAGCAGCCAAGTCCAGGGTGTCGGCAATCAGCCCCAGCATTTT.

The chain combines TRBV14 with TRBJ1-1; D call uncertain. Germline V gene data show CDR1 as SGHDN and CDR2 as FVKESK. Trimming removed 5 bases at V and 0 bases at J, with 13 bases between. The CDR3 consists of 15 residues. DNA for the CDR3: TGTGCCAGCAGCGAAGGGTTACACATGAACACTGAAGCTTTCTTT. Translated, it gives CASSEGLHMNTEAFF.

This clonotype was seen only a few times. The J gene is TRBJ2-4, the V gene TRBV29-1, with a weak D call TRBD1 (6 bases). V lost 4 bases and J lost 1, with 14 bases in between. The germline V gene has CDR1 SQVTM and CDR2 ANQGSEA. The CDR3 loop spans 15 amino acids. CDR3 sequence reads: CSVVVHGQAKNIQYF. CDR3 DNA: TGCAGCGTTGTAGTCCACGGACAGGCCAAAAACATTCAGTACTTC.

This clonotype has only one observation. The rearrangement joins TRBV2 to TRBJ2-7; D is undetermined. The CDR3 loop spans 12 amino acids. V dropped 7 bases and J dropped 0 bases, with 7 bases sitting between them. Per germline, CDR1 SNHLY and CDR2 FYNNEI. CDR3 in amino acids: CASITLSYEQYF. DNA of the CDR3: TGTGCCAGCATTACTCTCTCCTACGAGCAGTACTTC. Looking up the rest from reference TRBV2 and TRBJ2-7 gives the full variable domain: EPEVTQTPSHQVTQMGQEVILRCVPISNHLYFYWYRQILGQKVEFLVSFYNNEISEKSEIFDDQFSVERPDGSNFTLKIRSTKLEDSAMYFCASITLSYEQYFGPGTRLTVT.